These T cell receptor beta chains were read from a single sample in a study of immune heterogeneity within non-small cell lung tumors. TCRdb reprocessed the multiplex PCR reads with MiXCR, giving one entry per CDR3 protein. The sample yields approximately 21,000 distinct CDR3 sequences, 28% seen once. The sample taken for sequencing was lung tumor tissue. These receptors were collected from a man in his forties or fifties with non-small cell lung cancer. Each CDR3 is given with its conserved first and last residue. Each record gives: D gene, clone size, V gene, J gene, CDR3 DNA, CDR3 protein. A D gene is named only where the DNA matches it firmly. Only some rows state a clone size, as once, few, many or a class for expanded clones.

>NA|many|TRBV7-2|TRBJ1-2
TGTGCCAGCAGCCCCCCCGGCAGAGGAGAAGGCTACACCTTC
CASSPPGRGEGYTF
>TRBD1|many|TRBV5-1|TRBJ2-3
TGCGCCAGCAGCACAGCCGGACAGGATACAGATACGCAGTATTTT
CASSTAGQDTDTQYF
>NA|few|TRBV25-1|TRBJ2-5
TGTGCCAGCAGTGAGTTCAGGGGCCAAGAGACCCAGTACTTC
CASSEFRGQETQYF
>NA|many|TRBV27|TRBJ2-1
TGTGCCAGCAGTCCCATAGACAGGGTGTTGGGGGGGCACAATGAGCAGTTCTTC
CASSPIDRVLGGHNEQFF
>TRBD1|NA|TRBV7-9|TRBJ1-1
TGTGCCAGCAGCACGAGGGGGCGCCGGACTGAAGCTTTCTTT
CASSTRGRRTEAFF
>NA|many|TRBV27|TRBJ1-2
TGTGCCAGCAGAACCCCCGGGCAGGGTGGTGGCTACACCTTC
CASRTPGQGGGYTF
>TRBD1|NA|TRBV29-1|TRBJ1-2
TGCAGCGTCCCGGGACAGGGAGTCTATGGCTACACCTTC
CSVPGQGVYGYTF
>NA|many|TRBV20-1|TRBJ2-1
TGCAGTGCTAGAAACAGGGTAAATGAGCAGTTCTTC
CSARNRVNEQFF
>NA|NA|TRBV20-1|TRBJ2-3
TGCAGTGCCCGGGCGAAAGATACGCAGTATTTT
CSARAKDTQYF
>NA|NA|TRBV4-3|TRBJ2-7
TGCGCCAGCAGCCAAGAAACTACCCGATCTTTATACAAGCAGTACTTC
CASSQETTRSLYKQYF
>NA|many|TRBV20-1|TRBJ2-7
TGCAGTGCCTTGAGGGGGAACTACGAGCAGTACTTC
CSALRGNYEQYF
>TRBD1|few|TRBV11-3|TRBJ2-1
TGTGCCAGCAGCTCCTACAGGGGGGTGGGCAATGAGCAGTTCTTC
CASSSYRGVGNEQFF
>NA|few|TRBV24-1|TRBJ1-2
TGTGCCACCATTGGGCAGGATTCTGGCTACACCTTC
CATIGQDSGYTF
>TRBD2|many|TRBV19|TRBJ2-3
TGTGCCAGTACCCCCCGGACTAGCGGGAGGGGAGGGGATACGCAGTATTTT
CASTPRTSGRGGDTQYF
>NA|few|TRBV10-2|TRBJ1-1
TGCGCCAGCATAGGGGGGTATGAAGCTTTCTTT
CASIGGYEAFF
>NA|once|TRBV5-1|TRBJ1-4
TGCGCCAACAGCTTGGGAGGCGAGGAGGGCACTGAAAAACTGTTTTTT
CANSLGGEEGTEKLFF
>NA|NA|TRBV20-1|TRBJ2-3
TGCAGTGCTAGAGATTCGGCTCACACAGATACGCAGTATTTT
CSARDSAHTDTQYF
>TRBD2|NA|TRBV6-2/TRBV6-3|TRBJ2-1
TGTGCCAGCAGTAAGAGACTAGCGGGAGCCAACTCCTACAATGAGCAGTTCTTC
CASSKRLAGANSYNEQFF
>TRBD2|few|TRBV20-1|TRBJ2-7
TGCAGTGCCATACTCCCGTCTAGCGGGAGCTACGAGCAGTACTTC
CSAILPSSGSYEQYF
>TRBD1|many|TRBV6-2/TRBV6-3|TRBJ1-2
TGTGCCAGCAGTTACTCACCGGGACAGCCTTACACCTTC
CASSYSPGQPYTF
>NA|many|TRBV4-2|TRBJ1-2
TGTGCCAGCAGCCACCCAGGGGAAGCTAACTATGGCTACACCTTC
CASSHPGEANYGYTF
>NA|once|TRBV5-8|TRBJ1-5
TGTGCCAGCCAGGGAGCCAATCAGCCCCAGCATTTT
CASQGANQPQHF
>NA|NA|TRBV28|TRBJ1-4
TGTGCCAGCATTCCATGGGGTAGGACTCATGAAAAACTCTTTTTC
CASIPWGRTHEKLFF
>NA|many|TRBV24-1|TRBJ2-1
TGTGCCACCAGCCGGGAGAGGCTAACCTACAATGAGCAGTTCTTC
CATSRERLTYNEQFF
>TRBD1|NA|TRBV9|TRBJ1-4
TGTGCCAGCAGCTCCCGGACAGGGTTTAATGAAAAACTGTTTTTT
CASSSRTGFNEKLFF
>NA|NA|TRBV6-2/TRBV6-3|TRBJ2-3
TGTTCCAGCAGTTACTCTCGGGGAGATACGCAGTATTTT
CSSSYSRGDTQYF
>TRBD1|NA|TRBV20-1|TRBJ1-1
TGCAGTGCTTACAGGGGGCCTGCCACTGAAGCTTTCTTT
CSAYRGPATEAFF
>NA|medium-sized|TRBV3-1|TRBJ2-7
TGTGCCAGCAGCCGAGGACTAAGCAAGTACGAGCAGTACTTC
CASSRGLSKYEQYF
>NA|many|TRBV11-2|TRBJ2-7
TGTGCCAGCAGCTTTTCGGGGGATAGCACCTACGAGCAGTACTTC
CASSFSGDSTYEQYF